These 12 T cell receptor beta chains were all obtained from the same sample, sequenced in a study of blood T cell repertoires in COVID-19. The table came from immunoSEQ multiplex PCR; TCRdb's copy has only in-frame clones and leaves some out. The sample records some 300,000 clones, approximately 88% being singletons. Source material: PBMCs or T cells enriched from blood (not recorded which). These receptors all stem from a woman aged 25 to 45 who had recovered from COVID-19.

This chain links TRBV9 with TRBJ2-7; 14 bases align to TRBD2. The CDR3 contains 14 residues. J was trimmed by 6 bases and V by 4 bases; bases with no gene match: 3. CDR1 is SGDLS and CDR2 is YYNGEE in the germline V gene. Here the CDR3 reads CASSPGLAGVEQYF. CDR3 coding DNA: TGTGCCAGCAGCCCGGGACTAGCGGGAGTCGAGCAGTACTTC.

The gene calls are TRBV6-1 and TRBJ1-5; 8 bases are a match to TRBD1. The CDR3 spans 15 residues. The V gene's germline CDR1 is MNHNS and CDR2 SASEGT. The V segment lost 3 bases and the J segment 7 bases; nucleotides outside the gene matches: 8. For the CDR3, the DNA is TGTGCCAGCAGTGACGGGACAGGAGCATACCAGCCCCAGCATTTT. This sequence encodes CASSDGTGAYQPQHF.

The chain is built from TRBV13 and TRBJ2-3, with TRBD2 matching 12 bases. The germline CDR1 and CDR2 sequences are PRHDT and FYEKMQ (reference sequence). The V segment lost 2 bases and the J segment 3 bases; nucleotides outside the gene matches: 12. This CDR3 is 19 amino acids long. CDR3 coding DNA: TGTGCCAGCAGCTTATTTATCCCGACTAGCGGGAGAGGGACAGATACGCAGTATTTT. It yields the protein CASSLFIPTSGRGTDTQYF.

CDR3 residues: CSVSTLNTDTQYF. The CDR3 nucleotides are TGCAGCGTTTCGACTCTCAACACAGATACGCAGTATTTT. The chain carries TRBV29-1 and TRBJ2-3; D is unclear. There are 13 residues in the CDR3. With 5 bases removed from V and 2 bases from J, the gap between germline ends came to 11 bases. The germline CDR1 and CDR2 sequences are SQVTM and ANQGSEA.

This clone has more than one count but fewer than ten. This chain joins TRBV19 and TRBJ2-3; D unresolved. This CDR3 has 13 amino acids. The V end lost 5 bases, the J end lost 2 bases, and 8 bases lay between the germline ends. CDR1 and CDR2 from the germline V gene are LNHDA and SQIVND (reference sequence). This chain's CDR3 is CASSFTYTDTQYF. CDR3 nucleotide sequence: TGTGCCAGTAGTTTTACTTACACAGATACGCAGTATTTT.

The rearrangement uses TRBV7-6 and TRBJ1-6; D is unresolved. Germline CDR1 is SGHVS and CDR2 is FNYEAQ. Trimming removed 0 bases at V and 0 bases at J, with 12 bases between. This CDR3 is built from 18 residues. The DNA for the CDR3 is TGTGCCAGCAGCTTAGCCAGTGCCGGGAGCTCCTATAATTCACCCCTCCACTTT. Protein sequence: CASSLASAGSSYNSPLHF.

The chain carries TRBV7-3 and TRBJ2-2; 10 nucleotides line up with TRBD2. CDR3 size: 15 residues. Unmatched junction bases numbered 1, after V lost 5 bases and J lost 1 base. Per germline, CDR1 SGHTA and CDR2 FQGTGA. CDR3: CASSTSGMNTGELFF. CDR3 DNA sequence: TGTGCCAGCAGCACTAGCGGGATGAACACCGGGGAGCTGTTTTTT.

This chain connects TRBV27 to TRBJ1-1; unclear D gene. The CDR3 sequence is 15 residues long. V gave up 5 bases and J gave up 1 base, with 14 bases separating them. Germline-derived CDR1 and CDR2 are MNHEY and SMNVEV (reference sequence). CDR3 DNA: TGTGCCAGCAGTACCCGCGGGCGCGGGAACACTGAAGCTTTCTTT. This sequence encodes CASSTRGRGNTEAFF.

CDR3 nucleotides: TGTGCCACCAGCAGAGGTTCCTACGAGCAGTACTTC. Encoded protein: CATSRGSYEQYF. This chain joins TRBV28 and TRBJ2-7, with D uncertain. Looked up from germline, CDR1 is MDHEN and CDR2 is SYDVKM. The length of the CDR3 is 12 residues. V shed 10 bases and J shed 1 base, with 11 bases lying between them.

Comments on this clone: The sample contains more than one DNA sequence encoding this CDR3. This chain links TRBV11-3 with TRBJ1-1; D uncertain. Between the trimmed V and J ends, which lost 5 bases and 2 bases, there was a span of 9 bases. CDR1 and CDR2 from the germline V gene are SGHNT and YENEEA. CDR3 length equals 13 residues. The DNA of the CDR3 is TGTGCCAGCAGCCTAGGAGTCAACACTGAAGCTTTCTTT. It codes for CASSLGVNTEAFF.

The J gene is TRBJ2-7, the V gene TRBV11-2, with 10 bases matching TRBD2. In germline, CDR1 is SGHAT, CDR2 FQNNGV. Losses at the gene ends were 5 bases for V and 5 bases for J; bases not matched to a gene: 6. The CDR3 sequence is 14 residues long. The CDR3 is CASSPGTSVDEQYF. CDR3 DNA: TGTGCCAGCAGCCCGGGGACTAGCGTAGACGAGCAGTACTTC.

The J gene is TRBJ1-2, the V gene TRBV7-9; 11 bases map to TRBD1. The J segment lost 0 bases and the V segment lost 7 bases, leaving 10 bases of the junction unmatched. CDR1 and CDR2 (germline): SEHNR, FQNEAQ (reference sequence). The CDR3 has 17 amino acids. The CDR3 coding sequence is TGTGCCAGCACCCAACGGACAGGGGGCCCAGCTAACTATGGCTACACCTTC. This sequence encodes CASTQRTGGPANYGYTF.